Listed below are T cell receptor beta chains from one sample, sequenced in a study of blood T cell repertoires in COVID-19. Some clones are missing from TCRdb's copy, which holds only in-frame ones; the method was immunoSEQ multiplex PCR. This table has about 120,000 clones, around 81% appearing once. The source material was peripheral blood. All receptors come from a human donor in a cohort sampled during active COVID-19. The CDR3 runs from the conserved cysteine through the conserved F or W. The order of the fields is J gene, V gene, D gene, clone size, CDR3 protein, CDR3 DNA. A D gene is named only where the DNA matches it firmly. Only part of the rows carry a size: once, few, many, or a class if the clone is expanded.

j_gene: TRBJ1-5
v_gene: TRBV2
d_gene: NA
abundance: NA
CDR3aa: CASSPDTNQPQHF
CDR3nt: TGTGCCAGCAGTCCAGACACTAATCAGCCCCAGCATTTT

j_gene: TRBJ1-1
v_gene: TRBV11-1
d_gene: NA
abundance: few
CDR3aa: CASSSSGVNTEAFF
CDR3nt: TGTGCCAGCAGCTCCTCCGGGGTGAACACTGAAGCTTTCTTT

j_gene: TRBJ2-7
v_gene: TRBV5-5
d_gene: NA
abundance: NA
CDR3aa: CASSLERAYEQYF
CDR3nt: TGTGCCAGCAGCTTGGAACGGGCCTACGAGCAGTACTTC

j_gene: TRBJ2-3
v_gene: TRBV2
d_gene: TRBD2
abundance: NA
CDR3aa: CASSLGLAITDTQYF
CDR3nt: TGTGCCAGCAGTCTGGGACTAGCGATCACAGATACGCAGTATTTT

j_gene: TRBJ1-1
v_gene: TRBV29-1
d_gene: NA
abundance: NA
CDR3aa: CSVRQYSNTEAFF
CDR3nt: TGCAGCGTGAGACAGTACTCGAACACTGAAGCTTTCTTT

j_gene: TRBJ1-4
v_gene: TRBV19
d_gene: NA
abundance: NA
CDR3aa: CASRESGTRGEKLFF
CDR3nt: TGTGCCAGTAGGGAGTCCGGGACAAGGGGCGAAAAACTGTTTTTT

j_gene: TRBJ2-5
v_gene: TRBV11-3
d_gene: TRBD2
abundance: NA
CDR3aa: CASSLSSSGGVSQETQYF
CDR3nt: TGTGCCAGCAGCTTATCATCTAGCGGGGGGGTTTCCCAAGAGACCCAGTACTTC

j_gene: TRBJ2-3
v_gene: TRBV7-8
d_gene: TRBD1
abundance: NA
CDR3aa: CASQPRTGIPDTQYF
CDR3nt: TGTGCCAGCCAGCCGAGGACAGGGATTCCAGATACGCAGTATTTT

j_gene: TRBJ1-1
v_gene: TRBV12-3/TRBV12-4
d_gene: NA
abundance: NA
CDR3aa: CASSWGENTEAFF
CDR3nt: TGTGCCAGCAGTTGGGGAGAGAACACTGAAGCTTTCTTT

j_gene: TRBJ1-5
v_gene: TRBV7-9
d_gene: NA
abundance: NA
CDR3aa: CASSQTASNQPQHF
CDR3nt: TGTGCCAGCAGCCAAACAGCTAGCAATCAGCCCCAGCATTTT

j_gene: TRBJ1-1
v_gene: TRBV29-1
d_gene: NA
abundance: once
CDR3aa: CSVPSPPGTEAFF
CDR3nt: TGCAGCGTTCCCAGTCCCCCGGGCACTGAAGCTTTCTTT

j_gene: TRBJ2-3
v_gene: TRBV24-1
d_gene: TRBD2
abundance: once
CDR3aa: CATSDFRPSGRGTTDTQYF
CDR3nt: TGTGCCACCAGTGATTTTAGGCCTAGCGGGAGGGGAACCACAGATACGCAGTATTTT

j_gene: TRBJ1-1
v_gene: TRBV6-5
d_gene: TRBD1
abundance: few
CDR3aa: CASSLGTGNTEAFF
CDR3nt: TGTGCCAGCAGTTTGGGGACAGGGAACACTGAAGCTTTCTTT

j_gene: TRBJ1-5
v_gene: TRBV3-1/TRBV3-2
d_gene: NA
abundance: NA
CDR3aa: CASSQEFRAGNQPQHF
CDR3nt: TGTGCCAGCAGCCAAGAATTCAGGGCTGGCAATCAGCCCCAGCATTTT

j_gene: TRBJ1-1
v_gene: TRBV29-1
d_gene: NA
abundance: NA
CDR3aa: CSADTGTTEAFF
CDR3nt: TGCAGCGCGGATACAGGGACCACTGAAGCTTTCTTT

j_gene: TRBJ1-2
v_gene: TRBV14
d_gene: NA
abundance: NA
CDR3aa: CASSPWAGVGYTF
CDR3nt: TGTGCCAGCAGCCCCTGGGCAGGGGTCGGCTACACCTTC

j_gene: TRBJ1-5
v_gene: TRBV6-2/TRBV6-3
d_gene: TRBD1
abundance: NA
CDR3aa: CASSYSRTGSGQPQHF
CDR3nt: TGTGCCAGCAGTTACTCAAGGACAGGCTCGGGTCAGCCCCAGCATTTT

j_gene: TRBJ1-2
v_gene: TRBV27
d_gene: TRBD1
abundance: NA
CDR3aa: CASSFRGQKYGYTF
CDR3nt: TGTGCCAGCAGTTTTAGGGGACAGAAGTATGGCTACACCTTC

j_gene: TRBJ2-2
v_gene: TRBV11-3
d_gene: TRBD2
abundance: NA
CDR3aa: CASSLHPTAGGQGGELFF
CDR3nt: TGTGCCAGCAGCTTGCACCCGACAGCGGGGGGGCAGGGCGGGGAGCTGTTTTTT

j_gene: TRBJ1-2
v_gene: TRBV9
d_gene: NA
abundance: few
CDR3aa: CASRPSSGGYTF
CDR3nt: TGTGCCAGCAGACCCTCCTCGGGTGGCTACACCTTC

j_gene: TRBJ1-2
v_gene: TRBV30
d_gene: TRBD1
abundance: NA
CDR3aa: CAWKTGTGVSGYTF
CDR3nt: TGTGCCTGGAAAACCGGGACAGGGGTCTCTGGCTACACCTTC

j_gene: TRBJ2-7
v_gene: TRBV7-2
d_gene: NA
abundance: NA
CDR3aa: CASSLEQGGYYEQYF
CDR3nt: TGTGCCAGCAGCTTAGAGCAGGGGGGTTACTACGAGCAGTACTTC

j_gene: TRBJ2-3
v_gene: TRBV19
d_gene: TRBD2
abundance: NA
CDR3aa: CASRPPVGRGTDTQYF
CDR3nt: TGTGCCAGTAGACCCCCTGTGGGGAGGGGCACAGATACGCAGTATTTT

j_gene: TRBJ2-2
v_gene: TRBV7-9
d_gene: TRBD2
abundance: NA
CDR3aa: CASSPLNLAVNTGELFF
CDR3nt: TGTGCCAGCAGCCCCCTCAACCTAGCGGTAAACACCGGGGAGCTGTTTTTT

j_gene: TRBJ2-2
v_gene: TRBV19
d_gene: TRBD2
abundance: few
CDR3aa: CASSARAGGPITGELFF
CDR3nt: TGTGCCAGTAGTGCTAGAGCGGGGGGGCCGATCACCGGGGAGCTGTTTTTT

j_gene: TRBJ1-5
v_gene: TRBV28
d_gene: TRBD1
abundance: NA
CDR3aa: CASRDRERSQPQHF
CDR3nt: TGTGCCAGCAGGGACAGGGAACGGAGTCAGCCCCAGCATTTT

j_gene: TRBJ1-6
v_gene: TRBV25-1
d_gene: NA
abundance: once
CDR3aa: CASSFKVSGSPLHF
CDR3nt: TGTGCCAGCAGTTTTAAGGTTTCAGGGTCACCCCTCCACTTT

j_gene: TRBJ2-6
v_gene: TRBV7-6
d_gene: TRBD1
abundance: once
CDR3aa: CASSPRQGGGANVLTF
CDR3nt: TGTGCCAGCAGCCCGAGACAGGGTGGAGGGGCCAACGTCCTGACTTTC

j_gene: TRBJ2-1
v_gene: TRBV5-1
d_gene: TRBD1
abundance: NA
CDR3aa: CASSEGQGSYNEQFF
CDR3nt: TGCGCCAGCAGCGAGGGACAGGGCTCCTACAATGAGCAGTTCTTC

j_gene: TRBJ2-6
v_gene: TRBV6-5
d_gene: TRBD1
abundance: NA
CDR3aa: CASSPTGAGANVLTF
CDR3nt: TGTGCCAGCAGTCCCACAGGGGCTGGGGCCAACGTCCTGACTTTC

j_gene: TRBJ2-5
v_gene: TRBV4-3
d_gene: NA
abundance: NA
CDR3aa: CASSQVGGAQETQYF
CDR3nt: TGCGCCAGCAGCCAGGTCGGGGGAGCCCAAGAGACCCAGTACTTC

j_gene: TRBJ1-5
v_gene: TRBV19
d_gene: TRBD1
abundance: NA
CDR3aa: CASSIWTGNSNQPQHF
CDR3nt: TGTGCCAGTAGTATCTGGACAGGGAATAGCAATCAGCCCCAGCATTTT

j_gene: TRBJ2-7
v_gene: TRBV3-1/TRBV3-2
d_gene: TRBD2
abundance: few
CDR3aa: CASSQLSGGEQYF
CDR3nt: TGTGCCAGCAGCCAGCTCAGCGGGGGAGAGCAGTACTTC

j_gene: TRBJ1-5
v_gene: TRBV6-5
d_gene: NA
abundance: NA
CDR3aa: CASSYRTPSNQPQHF
CDR3nt: TGTGCCAGCAGTTACCGGACACCTAGCAATCAGCCCCAGCATTTT

j_gene: TRBJ1-1
v_gene: TRBV11-3
d_gene: NA
abundance: NA
CDR3aa: CASSLGRRPWEAFF
CDR3nt: TGTGCCAGCAGCTTAGGCAGGCGCCCCTGGGAAGCTTTCTTT

j_gene: TRBJ1-5
v_gene: TRBV19
d_gene: NA
abundance: NA
CDR3aa: CASRQDYSNQPQHF
CDR3nt: TGTGCCAGTAGACAGGATTATAGCAATCAGCCCCAGCATTTT

j_gene: TRBJ1-1
v_gene: TRBV28
d_gene: TRBD1
abundance: NA
CDR3aa: CASRAGTGLTEAFF
CDR3nt: TGTGCCAGCAGGGCCGGGACAGGGCTCACTGAAGCTTTCTTT

j_gene: TRBJ2-2
v_gene: TRBV19
d_gene: TRBD1
abundance: NA
CDR3aa: CASSTTGGWSGELFF
CDR3nt: TGTGCCAGTAGTACAACAGGGGGATGGAGCGGGGAGCTGTTTTTT

j_gene: TRBJ1-1
v_gene: TRBV5-1
d_gene: NA
abundance: NA
CDR3aa: CASSLPPNTEAFF
CDR3nt: TGCGCCAGCAGCTTGCCTCCGAACACTGAAGCTTTCTTT

j_gene: TRBJ1-2
v_gene: TRBV6-2/TRBV6-3
d_gene: TRBD1
abundance: NA
CDR3aa: CASSYLGQGGLNYGYTF
CDR3nt: TGTGCCAGCAGTTATTTGGGACAGGGTGGACTCAACTATGGCTACACCTTC

j_gene: TRBJ2-1
v_gene: TRBV19
d_gene: TRBD1
abundance: NA
CDR3aa: CASSIGQGTEQFF
CDR3nt: TGTGCCAGTAGTATTGGACAGGGAACTGAGCAGTTCTTC

j_gene: TRBJ1-5
v_gene: TRBV7-2
d_gene: TRBD1
abundance: NA
CDR3aa: CASSLNRGDNQPQHF
CDR3nt: TGTGCCAGCAGCTTAAACAGGGGTGACAATCAGCCCCAGCATTTT

j_gene: TRBJ2-7
v_gene: TRBV19
d_gene: TRBD2
abundance: NA
CDR3aa: CASSTGTSGNTEQYF
CDR3nt: TGTGCCAGTAGTACAGGGACTAGCGGGAACACCGAGCAGTACTTC

j_gene: TRBJ2-7
v_gene: TRBV11-2
d_gene: TRBD1
abundance: NA
CDR3aa: CASSSKRDRGYEQYF
CDR3nt: TGTGCCAGCAGCTCAAAACGGGACAGGGGGTACGAGCAGTACTTC

j_gene: TRBJ2-2
v_gene: TRBV5-1
d_gene: NA
abundance: NA
CDR3aa: CASSLVETGELFF
CDR3nt: TGCGCCAGCAGCTTGGTAGAAACCGGGGAGCTGTTTTTT

j_gene: TRBJ1-1
v_gene: TRBV5-4
d_gene: TRBD1
abundance: NA
CDR3aa: CASSRGTGTGEAFF
CDR3nt: TGTGCCAGCAGCAGGGGGACAGGGACCGGTGAAGCTTTCTTT

j_gene: TRBJ2-5
v_gene: TRBV7-2
d_gene: NA
abundance: NA
CDR3aa: CASSPQDVRKSGETQYF
CDR3nt: TGTGCCAGCAGCCCCCAGGACGTGCGGAAGAGCGGGGAGACCCAGTACTTC

j_gene: TRBJ2-7
v_gene: TRBV9
d_gene: TRBD1
abundance: NA
CDR3aa: CASSVGTGRSYEQYF
CDR3nt: TGTGCCAGCAGCGTGGGGACAGGTCGAAGCTACGAGCAGTACTTC

j_gene: TRBJ2-5
v_gene: TRBV28
d_gene: NA
abundance: NA
CDR3aa: CASSEPTGRKETQYF
CDR3nt: TGTGCCAGCAGTGAACCGACGGGAAGAAAAGAGACCCAGTACTTC

j_gene: TRBJ2-1
v_gene: TRBV5-1
d_gene: TRBD2
abundance: NA
CDR3aa: CASSWREGSSYNEQFF
CDR3nt: TGCGCCAGCAGCTGGCGGGAGGGTAGCTCCTACAATGAGCAGTTCTTC

j_gene: TRBJ2-7
v_gene: TRBV6-6
d_gene: NA
abundance: NA
CDR3aa: CASSFQETYEQYF
CDR3nt: TGTGCCAGCAGTTTTCAGGAAACCTACGAGCAGTACTTC

j_gene: TRBJ2-1
v_gene: TRBV9
d_gene: TRBD2
abundance: NA
CDR3aa: CASSATGLAGLNEQFF
CDR3nt: TGTGCCAGCAGCGCGACTGGACTAGCGGGACTCAATGAGCAGTTCTTC

j_gene: TRBJ2-3
v_gene: TRBV5-4
d_gene: TRBD2
abundance: NA
CDR3aa: CASSLGSGSTDTQYF
CDR3nt: TGTGCCAGCAGCTTAGGTAGCGGGAGCACAGATACGCAGTATTTT

j_gene: TRBJ1-1
v_gene: TRBV18
d_gene: NA
abundance: NA
CDR3aa: CASSPTGDLNTEAFF
CDR3nt: TGTGCCAGCTCACCTACGGGAGATCTGAACACTGAAGCTTTCTTT

j_gene: TRBJ1-1
v_gene: TRBV3-1/TRBV3-2
d_gene: NA
abundance: NA
CDR3aa: CASSQGGRQMNTEAFF
CDR3nt: TGTGCCAGCAGCCAAGGAGGCAGACAGATGAACACTGAAGCTTTCTTT

j_gene: TRBJ2-5
v_gene: TRBV6-6
d_gene: TRBD2
abundance: NA
CDR3aa: CASSPGTSGSPRETQYF
CDR3nt: TGTGCCAGCAGTCCCGGGACTAGCGGGAGCCCCAGGGAGACCCAGTACTTC

j_gene: TRBJ1-1
v_gene: TRBV9
d_gene: NA
abundance: NA
CDR3aa: CASSVDTNTEAFF
CDR3nt: TGTGCCAGCAGCGTTGACACTAACACTGAAGCTTTCTTT